The clone carrying this T cell receptor beta chain was recorded once. Here immunoSEQ multiplex PCR was the method, and the copy in TCRdb shows in-frame clones only, minus some. The top ten hold about 2.7% of the sample, which has fewer than 300,000 clones, around 84% seen once. This study enrolled people aged about 18 to 95 from about 24 US geographic areas. Each participant's cohort was designated according to participant-reported clinical history. Donors of Cohort 3 who recovered were those that had two negative PCRs, clearance, or symptom resolution. Trimming stripped 0 bases from V and 4 bases from J, with 9 bases between. Germline V gene lookup returns CDR1 LGHDT and CDR2 YNNKEL (reference sequence). The CDR3 length is 14 residues. The data stem from a study of blood T cell repertoires in COVID-19. About the research overall: Sites across the United States, Italy and Spain contributed samples from acute and convalescent COVID-19.

The sequence was obtained from a woman aged 45 to 65 who had recovered from COVID-19. The V call is TRBV3-1 (or the pseudogene TRBV3-2), the J call TRBJ1-2; D gene unclear. Sequenced sample: PBMCs or T cells enriched from blood (not recorded which). The CDR3 is CASSQDWGGYGYTF. As DNA, the CDR3 is TGTGCCAGCAGCCAAGATTGGGGAGGCTATGGCTACACCTTC.